Listed below are T cell receptor beta chains from one sample, sequenced in a study of a mutant IDH1 vaccine in newly diagnosed glioma. Only in-frame clones appear in the TCRdb table, and some are missing; sequencing was by immunoSEQ multiplex PCR. The repertoire holds about 40,000 clones, with approximately 82% as singletons. For these TCRs, the target antigens are not known. This specimen consisted of PBMCs, obtained from a glioma patient whose treatment included an IDH1 peptide vaccine. Receptors originate from a man between 18 and 29 years old with glioma. Some clones in this sample may be carry-over from other donors' samples. CDR3s include the opening cysteine and the closing phenylalanine or tryptophan. Each record gives: D gene, clone size, J gene, V gene, CDR3 DNA, CDR3 protein. D genes are given only for firm matches. The size of a clone is reported for some rows only, either as once, few or many, or as a class for expanded clones.

D gene: .; clone size: few; J gene: TRBJ1-4; V gene: TRBV5-1; CDR3 DNA: TGCGCCAGCAGCTATGGGACCCTTGCAACTAATGAAAAACTGTTTTTT; CDR3 protein: CASSYGTLATNEKLFF
D gene: .; clone size: .; J gene: TRBJ2-1; V gene: TRBV13; CDR3 DNA: TGTGCCAGCAGCTCGGACGGAGGCTCCTACAATGAGCAGTTCTTC; CDR3 protein: CASSSDGGSYNEQFF
D gene: TRBD2; clone size: .; J gene: TRBJ2-1; V gene: TRBV2; CDR3 DNA: TGTGCCAGTCTGACTAGCGGGGGGGCCCGCAATAACAATGAGCAGTTCTTC; CDR3 protein: CASLTSGGARNNNEQFF
D gene: TRBD1; clone size: .; J gene: TRBJ1-2; V gene: TRBV10-3; CDR3 DNA: TGTGCCATCAACCCAGGGGGCTCTGGCTACACCTTC; CDR3 protein: CAINPGGSGYTF
D gene: TRBD1; clone size: few; J gene: TRBJ1-5; V gene: TRBV30; CDR3 DNA: TGTGCCTGGAGTGTTGGGACAGGGGGTAGTCAGCCCCAGCATTTT; CDR3 protein: CAWSVGTGGSQPQHF
D gene: .; clone size: .; J gene: TRBJ1-1; V gene: TRBV7-2; CDR3 DNA: TGTGCCAGCAGCTTAGGAGGGGCCACTGAAGCTTTCTTT; CDR3 protein: CASSLGGATEAFF
D gene: TRBD1; clone size: .; J gene: TRBJ2-7; V gene: TRBV18; CDR3 DNA: TGTGCCAGCTCCCCCAGAGCTGGGACAGGGATCGAGCAGTACTTC; CDR3 protein: CASSPRAGTGIEQYF
D gene: .; clone size: .; J gene: TRBJ2-5; V gene: TRBV19; CDR3 DNA: TGTGCCAGTAGTATAGGCTCATCCAAGGAGACCCAGTACTTC; CDR3 protein: CASSIGSSKETQYF
D gene: TRBD2; clone size: .; J gene: TRBJ2-2; V gene: TRBV29-1; CDR3 DNA: TGCAGCGTTGGGGAGGCTAGCGGGGGAACCTCGAACACCGGGGAGCTGTTTTTT; CDR3 protein: CSVGEASGGTSNTGELFF
D gene: TRBD1; clone size: .; J gene: TRBJ2-7; V gene: TRBV6-1; CDR3 DNA: TGTGCCAGCAGTGAACTGACAGGGGGCGTCTACGAGCAGTACTTC; CDR3 protein: CASSELTGGVYEQYF
D gene: .; clone size: .; J gene: TRBJ1-1; V gene: TRBV6-6; CDR3 DNA: TGTGCCACCGCAATGGGGCGGAACACTGAAGCTTTCTTT; CDR3 protein: CATAMGRNTEAFF
D gene: TRBD1; clone size: .; J gene: TRBJ1-2; V gene: TRBV7-6; CDR3 DNA: TGTGCCAGCAGCTTAGGGTCCCAAGGGGGCGGTAGCTACACCTTC; CDR3 protein: CASSLGSQGGGSYTF
D gene: .; clone size: medium-sized; J gene: TRBJ1-2; V gene: TRBV6-1; CDR3 DNA: TGTGCCAGCAGTGAAGCGCCGGGGGGAGTAGGGGGCTACACCTTC; CDR3 protein: CASSEAPGGVGGYTF
D gene: TRBD2; clone size: .; J gene: TRBJ2-2; V gene: TRBV9; CDR3 DNA: TGTGCCAGCAGCTCCGGGACTAGCGGGATGGGGCTGTTTTTT; CDR3 protein: CASSSGTSGMGLFF
D gene: .; clone size: .; J gene: TRBJ2-5; V gene: TRBV6-5; CDR3 DNA: TGTGCCAGCAGCCCGGACACTTTTGCAAGGGAGACCCAGTACTTC; CDR3 protein: CASSPDTFARETQYF
D gene: .; clone size: .; J gene: TRBJ2-7; V gene: TRBV18; CDR3 DNA: TGTGCCAGCTCACCCGGGACAAGCTTGAGCTCCTACGAGCAGTACTTC; CDR3 protein: CASSPGTSLSSYEQYF
D gene: TRBD1; clone size: .; J gene: TRBJ1-1; V gene: TRBV5-1; CDR3 DNA: TGCGCCAGCAGCTTGGTTCAGGGGGCAGTAACTGAAGCTTTCTTT; CDR3 protein: CASSLVQGAVTEAFF
D gene: .; clone size: .; J gene: TRBJ1-1; V gene: TRBV5-6; CDR3 DNA: TGTGCCAGCAGCTTGGGGAGTTTTCGCCGAATGAACACTGAAGCTTTCTTT; CDR3 protein: CASSLGSFRRMNTEAFF
D gene: .; clone size: .; J gene: TRBJ2-7; V gene: TRBV7-3; CDR3 DNA: TGTGCCAGCAGGGCGGGGCGGGACCCCTCCTACGAGCAGTACTTC; CDR3 protein: CASRAGRDPSYEQYF
D gene: TRBD1; clone size: .; J gene: TRBJ2-3; V gene: TRBV29-1; CDR3 DNA: TGCAGCGTTCGAGGGGGCAAGGCTCCGTCAGATACGCAGTATTTT; CDR3 protein: CSVRGGKAPSDTQYF
D gene: TRBD1; clone size: .; J gene: TRBJ2-7; V gene: TRBV29-1; CDR3 DNA: TGCAGCGTTGAGGGACAGGGGGTCTACGAGCAGTACTTC; CDR3 protein: CSVEGQGVYEQYF
D gene: TRBD1; clone size: .; J gene: TRBJ1-2; V gene: TRBV5-1; CDR3 DNA: TGCGCCAGCAGCTTGGCCGGGACAGCTCCCTATGGCTACACCTTC; CDR3 protein: CASSLAGTAPYGYTF
D gene: .; clone size: .; J gene: TRBJ1-2; V gene: TRBV6-5; CDR3 DNA: TGTGCCAGCAGTTACTCGTCCTCCAACTATGGCTACACCTTC; CDR3 protein: CASSYSSSNYGYTF
D gene: .; clone size: .; J gene: TRBJ2-2; V gene: TRBV6-6; CDR3 DNA: TGTGCCAGTTCAACTTATTGGAACACCGGGGAGCTGTTTTTT; CDR3 protein: CASSTYWNTGELFF
D gene: .; clone size: .; J gene: TRBJ2-7; V gene: TRBV6-5; CDR3 DNA: TGTGCCAGCAGTTACTCGACAGCATCTTTAACCTACGAGCAGTACTTC; CDR3 protein: CASSYSTASLTYEQYF
D gene: TRBD1; clone size: .; J gene: TRBJ1-2; V gene: TRBV27; CDR3 DNA: TGTGCCAGCAGTCCCGGGACAGCGGATAACTATGGCTACACCTTC; CDR3 protein: CASSPGTADNYGYTF
D gene: .; clone size: .; J gene: TRBJ2-7; V gene: TRBV27; CDR3 DNA: TGTGCCAGCAGTTTATCTGGCGCGGCGACTTACTACGAGCAGTACTTC; CDR3 protein: CASSLSGAATYYEQYF
D gene: .; clone size: .; J gene: TRBJ2-6; V gene: TRBV4-3; CDR3 DNA: TGCGCCAGCAGCCAGGGTCGTCTCAGCATCTCTGGGGCCAACGTCCTGACTTTC; CDR3 protein: CASSQGRLSISGANVLTF
D gene: .; clone size: .; J gene: TRBJ1-1; V gene: TRBV19; CDR3 DNA: TGTGCCAGTAGAGGAACAGCAATGAACACTGAAGCTTTCTTT; CDR3 protein: CASRGTAMNTEAFF
D gene: TRBD2; clone size: once; J gene: TRBJ2-5; V gene: TRBV7-9; CDR3 DNA: TGTGCCAGCGGGACTAGCGGGAAAGAGACCCAGTACTTC; CDR3 protein: CASGTSGKETQYF
D gene: TRBD1; clone size: few; J gene: TRBJ1-3; V gene: TRBV28; CDR3 DNA: TGTGCCAGCAGTGAGGACAGGCTAGGAAACACCATATATTTT; CDR3 protein: CASSEDRLGNTIYF
D gene: .; clone size: .; J gene: TRBJ1-5; V gene: TRBV30; CDR3 DNA: TGTGCCTGGAGTGTACAGACAGGCAATCAGCCCCAGCATTTT; CDR3 protein: CAWSVQTGNQPQHF
D gene: .; clone size: .; J gene: TRBJ2-7; V gene: TRBV7-8; CDR3 DNA: TGTGCCAGCAGCCCATCCTACGAGCAGTACTTC; CDR3 protein: CASSPSYEQYF
D gene: .; clone size: few; J gene: TRBJ1-5; V gene: TRBV7-3; CDR3 DNA: TGTGCCAGCTCGATATACGGCAGGGATCAGCCCCAGCATTTT; CDR3 protein: CASSIYGRDQPQHF
D gene: .; clone size: .; J gene: TRBJ1-1; V gene: TRBV7-8; CDR3 DNA: TGTGCCAGCACTCTAGGGGGGGCGGTAGCTGAAGCTTTCTTT; CDR3 protein: CASTLGGAVAEAFF
D gene: .; clone size: .; J gene: TRBJ1-1; V gene: TRBV10-2; CDR3 DNA: TGCGCCAGCAGTGAGTCACCCCCGGACGGATTGAACACTGAAGCTTTCTTT; CDR3 protein: CASSESPPDGLNTEAFF
D gene: TRBD2; clone size: .; J gene: TRBJ2-7; V gene: TRBV7-3; CDR3 DNA: TGTGCCAGCAGCTTACTACCCAGCGGGAGCTCCTACGAGCAGTACTTC; CDR3 protein: CASSLLPSGSSYEQYF
D gene: .; clone size: .; J gene: TRBJ2-5; V gene: TRBV7-6; CDR3 DNA: TGTGCCAGCACCCCTTTGGAAGGGGGTTATGGCGAGACCCAGTACTTC; CDR3 protein: CASTPLEGGYGETQYF
D gene: TRBD1; clone size: once; J gene: TRBJ2-7; V gene: TRBV5-1; CDR3 DNA: TGCGCCAGCAGCTTCTCCAGGGGGCGAGTCGAGCAGTACTTC; CDR3 protein: CASSFSRGRVEQYF
D gene: TRBD2; clone size: .; J gene: TRBJ2-7; V gene: TRBV10-1; CDR3 DNA: TGCGCCTGGACGGGACTAGCGGGCGAGCAGTACTTC; CDR3 protein: CAWTGLAGEQYF